These 10 T cell receptor beta chains share one sample of origin, sequenced in a study of blood T cells in healthy people across ages. A second PCR of about 7 to 12 cycles used a sample-barcoded 5' primer and a J-beta primer mix. TCRdb re-analysed the 5' RACE reads in MiXCR, keeping a single row per CDR3 protein. Here the sample spans about 640,000 distinct CDR3 sequences, roughly 53% being singletons. Sample: blood. The receptors here all came from a man between 60 and 75 years old in good health.

The gene calls are TRBV2 and TRBJ2-3; possible D gene TRBD2, 5 bases. Trimming stripped 6 bases from V and 2 bases from J, with 12 bases between. Germline V gives CDR1 SNHLY, CDR2 FYNNEI. The CDR3 is 14 amino acids. The CDR3, as DNA: TGTGCCAGCAGGGAACGGGAACACACAGATACGCAGTATTTT. It translates to CASREREHTDTQYF.

The chain is built from TRBV6-4 and TRBJ2-3; no reliable D call. This CDR3 has 14 residues. V was clipped by 3 bases and J by 1 base, with 8 bases between them. From germline, CDR1 is MRHNA and CDR2 SNTAGT. DNA for the CDR3: TGTGCCAGCAGTGAATCGGCTGGCACAGATACGCAGTATTTT. This encodes CASSESAGTDTQYF.

The CDR3 coding sequence is TGCGCCAGCAGCTTGTCAACTACCGAGTACGAGCAGTACTTC. As protein: CASSLSTTEYEQYF. The chain joins TRBV5-1 to TRBJ2-7, with D hard to call. Trimming shortened V by 1 base and J by 4 bases, and 12 bases separated the two germline ends. Germline-derived CDR1 and CDR2 are SGHRS and YFSETQ. This CDR3 is 14 amino acids long. Full variable domain (rest looked up from reference TRBV5-1 and TRBJ2-7): KAGVTQTPRYLIKTRGQQVTLSCSPISGHRSVSWYQQTPGQGLQFLFEYFSETQRNKGNFPGRFSGRQFSNSRSEMNVSTLELGDSALYLCASSLSTTEYEQYFGPGTRLTVT.

The V gene is TRBV7-9, the J gene TRBJ2-2, with a weak D call TRBD1 (5 bases). CDR3 size: 14 residues. Germline V gives CDR1 SEHNR, CDR2 FQNEAQ (reference sequence). V was cut by 7 bases and J by 3 bases, with 12 bases left in between. CDR3 in amino acids: CASKYTGDTGELFF. The CDR3 coding sequence is TGTGCCAGCAAATATACAGGCGACACCGGGGAGCTGTTTTTT.

The chain couples TRBV24-1 to TRBJ2-1; no reliable D call. Germline V CDR1 and CDR2: KGHDR, SFDVKD. Between the trimmed V and J ends, which lost 0 bases and 6 bases, there was a span of 2 bases. The CDR3 spans 12 residues. This CDR3 is CATSDLANEQFF. The CDR3 DNA is TGTGCCACCAGTGATTTGGCCAATGAGCAGTTCTTC.

The rearrangement uses TRBV2 and TRBJ1-2; unclear D gene. CDR1 SNHLY and CDR2 FYNNEI come from the germline V gene. This CDR3 contains 15 residues. V was pared by 6 bases and J by 4 bases, with 18 bases between. CDR3 nucleotides: TGTGCCAGCAGCGCACGCACTGTGGGAATCTATGGCTACACCTTC. Protein sequence: CASSARTVGIYGYTF. The full variable domain, completed using reference TRBV2 and TRBJ1-2, is EPEVTQTPSHQVTQMGQEVILRCVPISNHLYFYWYRQILGQKVEFLVSFYNNEISEKSEIFDDQFSVERPDGSNFTLKIRSTKLEDSAMYFCASSARTVGIYGYTFGSGTRLTVV.

This clonotype was observed a few times. This rearrangement joins TRBV18 to TRBJ2-1, with 9 nucleotides matching TRBD2. Germline V CDR1 and CDR2: KGHSH, LQKENI. The CDR3 is made up of 15 amino acids. V lost 1 base and J lost 9; bases outside the gene matches: 7. CDR3 DNA: TGTGCCAGCTCACCACGTCCTAGCGGGGCGGGTGAGCAGTTCTTC. Translating it yields CASSPRPSGAGEQFF.

On this clonotype itself: Just one base apart from a much larger clone, this may be a read error. DNA of the CDR3: TGTGCCAGCCGCTTAAGCGACGCCCAAGAGACCCAGTACTTC. Its protein product is CASRLSDAQETQYF. V usage is TRBV7-2 and J usage is TRBJ2-5; D unclear. Germline CDR1 is SGHTA and CDR2 is FQGNSA. This CDR3 region has 14 residues.

This clonotype was found a few times. The V and J genes are TRBV6-2 or TRBV6-3 and TRBJ2-6; 7 bases line up with TRBD1. The CDR3 is 17 amino acids. CDR1 and CDR2 (germline): MNHEY, SVGEGT. V was clipped by 0 bases and J by 3 bases; unmatched bases: 5. CDR3: CASSYSTGIFGANVLTF. DNA of the CDR3: TGTGCCAGCAGTTACTCGACAGGGATTTTTGGGGCCAACGTCCTGACTTTC.

The V gene is TRBV6-6, the J gene TRBJ1-1; 7 positions agree with TRBD1. V dropped 10 bases and J dropped 5; count of bases not matched to a gene: 13. The CDR3 consists of 14 residues. Germline V gives CDR1 MNHNY, CDR2 SVGAGI (reference sequence). The CDR3 DNA follows: TGTGCCACCCAACAGGGGCAGGGAAGGACTGAAGCTTTCTTT. Its translation: CATQQGQGRTEAFF.